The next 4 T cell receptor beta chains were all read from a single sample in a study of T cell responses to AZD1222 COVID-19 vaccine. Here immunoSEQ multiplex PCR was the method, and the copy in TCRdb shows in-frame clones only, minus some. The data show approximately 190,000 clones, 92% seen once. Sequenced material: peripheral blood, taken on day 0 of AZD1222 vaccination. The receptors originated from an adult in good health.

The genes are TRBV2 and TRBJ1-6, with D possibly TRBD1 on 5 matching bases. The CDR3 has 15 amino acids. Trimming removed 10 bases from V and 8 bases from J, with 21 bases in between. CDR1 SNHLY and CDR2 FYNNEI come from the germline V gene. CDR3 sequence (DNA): TGTGCCAACAGATCGCGAACAGGAGGTGATTCACCCCTCCACTTT. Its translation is CANRSRTGGDSPLHF.

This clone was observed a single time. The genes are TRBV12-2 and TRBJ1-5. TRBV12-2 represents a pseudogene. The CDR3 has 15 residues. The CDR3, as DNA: TGTGCAAGTCGCTTAGAGTCTGGGGTCAATCAGCCCCAGCATTTT. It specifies CASRLESGVNQPQHF.

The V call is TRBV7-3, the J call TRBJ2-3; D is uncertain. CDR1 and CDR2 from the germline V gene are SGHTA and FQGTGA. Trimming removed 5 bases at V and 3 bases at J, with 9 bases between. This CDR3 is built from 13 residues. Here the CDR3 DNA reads TGTGCCAGCAGCCCCCACTCGACAGATACGCAGTATTTT. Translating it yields CASSPHSTDTQYF.

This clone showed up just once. The CDR3 DNA reads as TGTGCCAGCAGTTACAGCGGGTATTATGGCTACACCTTC. The encoded protein is CASSYSGYYGYTF. The chain links TRBV6-5 to TRBJ1-2; D is undetermined. With 2 bases removed from V and 5 bases from J, the gap between germline ends came to 9 bases. CDR1 MNHEY and CDR2 SVGAGI come from the germline V gene. This CDR3 has 13 amino acids.